A selection of T cell receptor beta chains follows, all from one sample in a study of blood T cell repertoires in COVID-19. Assay: immunoSEQ multiplex PCR; the TCRdb copy retains only in-frame clones and omits some. The repertoire holds some 290,000 clones, with 65% to 90% as singletons. Sequenced: peripheral blood. The source of these receptors is an older woman with active or convalescent COVID-19. Each CDR3 is given with its conserved first and last residue. D genes are given only for firm matches. Some rows mark clone size as missing; the rest say once, few, many or name a class of expanded clone.

V	D	size	J	DNA	CDR3
TRBV4-2	-	-	TRBJ2-7	TGTGCCAGCAGCCAAGCTGTATTCGCGCACGAGCAGTACTTC	CASSQAVFAHEQYF
TRBV6-5	-	-	TRBJ1-2	TGTGCCAGCAGTTACTCGAGGGGGTTAAAGGGCTACACCTTC	CASSYSRGLKGYTF
TRBV27	-	-	TRBJ2-7	TGTGCCAGCATCAATACAGGCAACTCCTACGAGCAGTACTTC	CASINTGNSYEQYF
TRBV19	-	-	TRBJ1-1	TGTGCCAGTAGTATTCTAGGGGATGGCACTGAAGCTTTCTTT	CASSILGDGTEAFF
TRBV9	-	-	TRBJ1-1	TGTGCCAGCAGCCGCGGGGAAGGCACTGAAGCTTTCTTT	CASSRGEGTEAFF
TRBV5-6	-	-	TRBJ1-6	TGTGCCAGCAACCCAGGGAAACTCTATTCACCCCTCCACTTT	CASNPGKLYSPLHF
TRBV6-1	-	-	TRBJ1-5	TGTGCCAGCAGTGAGCTAGGCGATCCCCAGCATTTT	CASSELGDPQHF
TRBV27	-	-	TRBJ1-2	TGTGCCAGCAGTTTATGGGGACCGTCGACAGGCACCTATGGCTACACCTTC	CASSLWGPSTGTYGYTF
TRBV27	TRBD1	-	TRBJ1-6	TGTGCCAGCAGTTTCAGACAGGGGGCGAACAATTCACCCCTCCACTTT	CASSFRQGANNSPLHF
TRBV7-2	-	-	TRBJ1-5	TGTGCCAGCAGCTTACACAGGGTCAATCAGCCCCAGCATTTT	CASSLHRVNQPQHF
TRBV10-3	-	-	TRBJ1-1	TGTGCCATCAGAACTGGACAGCCCCTCATTGAAGCTTTCTTT	CAIRTGQPLIEAFF
TRBV7-8	-	-	TRBJ1-2	TGTGCCAGCAGCTCCTCCCGGGGAGACGGCTACACCTTC	CASSSSRGDGYTF
TRBV2	-	once	TRBJ1-5	TGTGCCAGCAGTGCGGGGGGGCGAGGAAATCAGCCCCAGCATTTT	CASSAGGRGNQPQHF
TRBV9	-	-	TRBJ1-1	TGTGCCAGCAGCGCCCGACTACGAGGGCACACTGAAGCTTTCTTT	CASSARLRGHTEAFF
TRBV11-1	TRBD1	-	TRBJ1-2	TGTGCCAGCAGCCCGGGACAGGGGGGAGGCTACACCTTC	CASSPGQGGGYTF
TRBV19	TRBD2	-	TRBJ2-2	TGTGCCAGTAGCCAGCGGGGGCTAGCGGTCTTCCCCGGGGAGCTGTTTTTT	CASSQRGLAVFPGELFF
TRBV9	TRBD2	few	TRBJ2-1	TGTGCCAGCAGCGTAGAAGGGCGGGGGGCCTACAATGAGCAGTTCTTC	CASSVEGRGAYNEQFF
TRBV25-1	TRBD1	-	TRBJ2-7	TGTGCCAGCAGTGAGCGGACAGGGGGCTACGAGCAGTACTTC	CASSERTGGYEQYF
TRBV27	-	-	TRBJ1-2	TGTGCCAGCAGTTCAGTTTGGGGGGTGAACTATGGCTACACCTTC	CASSSVWGVNYGYTF
TRBV6-1	-	-	TRBJ2-5	TGTGCCAGCAGTGAAAGGGGATTGTTGGGAGAGACCCAGTACTTC	CASSERGLLGETQYF
TRBV2	-	few	TRBJ2-3	TGTGCCAGCGGGGAGAATACGCAGTATTTT	CASGENTQYF
TRBV7-2	-	-	TRBJ1-2	TGTGCCAGCAGAAAAGAGAGTGGGGGGGTGAGTGGCTACACCTTC	CASRKESGGVSGYTF
TRBV5-4	TRBD1	-	TRBJ2-3	TGTGCCAGCAGCTTGAGGACAGGGCCGGAAGATACGCAGTATTTT	CASSLRTGPEDTQYF
TRBV27	TRBD1	-	TRBJ1-2	TGTGCCAGCAGTAGCCGGGACAGGGACGGTGGCTACACCTTC	CASSSRDRDGGYTF
TRBV7-8	TRBD1	many	TRBJ1-2	TGTGCCAGCAGCTCCCGGTTTGACAGGGGCCCTACCACAGATGGCTACACCTTC	CASSSRFDRGPTTDGYTF
TRBV7-9	TRBD2	-	TRBJ2-7	TGTGCCAGCAGCGATAGTCAGACGGGGGGTTACTACGAGCAGTACTTC	CASSDSQTGGYYEQYF
TRBV4-1	-	-	TRBJ1-4	TGCGCCAGCAGCCCGCGGGGTACGAATGAAAAACTGTTTTTT	CASSPRGTNEKLFF
TRBV5-1	-	-	TRBJ2-2	TGCGCCAGCAGAGGGACAACGAACACCGGGGAGCTGTTTTTT	CASRGTTNTGELFF
TRBV3-1/TRBV3-2	-	-	TRBJ2-4	TGTGCCAGCAGCCAAGCATTAGCCAAAAACATTCAGTACTTC	CASSQALAKNIQYF
TRBV9	-	-	TRBJ1-3	TGTGCCAGCAGCGTACTCGCGAGCTCTGGAAACACCATATATTTT	CASSVLASSGNTIYF
TRBV2	-	few	TRBJ1-5	TGTGCCAGCAGGTTCGACGGAGACCCTTTCAATCAGCCCCAGCATTTT	CASRFDGDPFNQPQHF
TRBV5-1	-	-	TRBJ1-2	TGCGCCAGCAGCCCGGAGGCAGGGGTGGGGGGCTACACCTTC	CASSPEAGVGGYTF
TRBV19	-	-	TRBJ2-3	TGTGCCAGTAGTTCCCAAGGGCCGGGGTATCGTCAGGATACGCAGTATTTT	CASSSQGPGYRQDTQYF
TRBV6-2/TRBV6-3	-	once	TRBJ1-5	TGTGCCAGCAGTCCCTCGGGGGGCAATCAGCCCCAGCATTTT	CASSPSGGNQPQHF
TRBV30	-	-	TRBJ1-6	TGTGCCTCTCAGGGCTCACGTAATTCACCCCTCCACTTT	CASQGSRNSPLHF
TRBV6-5	-	-	TRBJ2-7	TGTGCCAGCAGTTACTCCCCGGGATGGCAGTACGAGCAGTACTTC	CASSYSPGWQYEQYF
TRBV19	TRBD1	-	TRBJ1-2	TGTGCCAGTAGTATTGACAGGGTGGCCTATGGCTACACCTTC	CASSIDRVAYGYTF
TRBV5-1	TRBD1	-	TRBJ2-3	TGCGCCAGCAGCCCCTACCCATCGGGACAGTCCACAGATACGCAGTATTTT	CASSPYPSGQSTDTQYF
TRBV4-1	-	-	TRBJ1-1	TGCGCCAGCAGCCAAGAGAACAGGGTGACTGAAGCTTTCTTT	CASSQENRVTEAFF
TRBV6-6	TRBD2	-	TRBJ2-3	TGTGCCAGCAGTGGCCAGCGGGGGGGTCTGAATACGCAGTATTTT	CASSGQRGGLNTQYF
TRBV4-1	-	-	TRBJ1-2	TGCGCCAGCAGCCAAGGCCACAGGAGCGATGGCTACACCTTC	CASSQGHRSDGYTF
TRBV5-1	TRBD2	-	TRBJ2-1	TGCGCCAGCAGCTTGGCCGGGGGGTTGATTAGCTCCTACAATGAGCAGTTCTTC	CASSLAGGLISSYNEQFF
TRBV5-4	-	-	TRBJ1-2	TGTGCCAGCAGCGGCGGAGCTAACTATGGCTACACCTTC	CASSGGANYGYTF
TRBV5-8	-	-	TRBJ1-5	TGTGCCAGCAGCGTGTACAGGGAGGGGCAGCCCCAGCATTTT	CASSVYREGQPQHF
TRBV4-1	TRBD2	-	TRBJ2-2	TGCGCCAGCAGTTCGGGACTATCCACCGGGGAGCTGTTTTTT	CASSSGLSTGELFF
TRBV12-5	TRBD1	-	TRBJ2-3	TGTGCTAGTGGTGCCCCTAACAGGGGTGTCCCCACAGATACGCAGTATTTT	CASGAPNRGVPTDTQYF